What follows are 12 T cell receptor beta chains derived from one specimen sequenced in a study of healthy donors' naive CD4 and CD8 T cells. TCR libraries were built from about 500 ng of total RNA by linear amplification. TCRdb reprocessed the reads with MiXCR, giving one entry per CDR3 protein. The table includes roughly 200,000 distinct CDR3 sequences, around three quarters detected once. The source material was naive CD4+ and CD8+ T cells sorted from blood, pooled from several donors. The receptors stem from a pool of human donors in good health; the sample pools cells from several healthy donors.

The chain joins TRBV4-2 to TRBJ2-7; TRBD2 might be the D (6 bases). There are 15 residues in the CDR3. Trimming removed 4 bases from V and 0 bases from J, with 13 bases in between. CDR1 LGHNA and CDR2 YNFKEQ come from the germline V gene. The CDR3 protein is CASSRTGAHSYEQYF. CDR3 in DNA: TGTGCCAGCAGCCGCACGGGAGCGCACTCCTACGAGCAGTACTTC.

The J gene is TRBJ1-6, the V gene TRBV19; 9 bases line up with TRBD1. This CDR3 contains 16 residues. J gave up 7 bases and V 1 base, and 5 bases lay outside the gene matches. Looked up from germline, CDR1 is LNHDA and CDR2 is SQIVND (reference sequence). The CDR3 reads CASSIGGQGWNSPLHF. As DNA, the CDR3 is TGTGCCAGTAGTATAGGAGGACAGGGGTGGAATTCACCCCTCCACTTT.

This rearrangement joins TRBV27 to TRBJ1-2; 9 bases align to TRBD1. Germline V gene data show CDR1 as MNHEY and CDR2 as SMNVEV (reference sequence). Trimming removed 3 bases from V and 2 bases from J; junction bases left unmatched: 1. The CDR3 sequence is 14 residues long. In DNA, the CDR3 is TGTGCCAGCAGTTTGACAGGGGGAAACTATGGCTACACCTTC. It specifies CASSLTGGNYGYTF.

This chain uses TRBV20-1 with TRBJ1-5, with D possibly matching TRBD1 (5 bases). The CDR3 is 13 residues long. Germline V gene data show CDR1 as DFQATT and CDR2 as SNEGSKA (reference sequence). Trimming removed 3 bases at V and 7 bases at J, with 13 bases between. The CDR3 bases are TGCAGTGCTAGCCGACAGTTCGAACAGCCCCAGCATTTT. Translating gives CSASRQFEQPQHF.

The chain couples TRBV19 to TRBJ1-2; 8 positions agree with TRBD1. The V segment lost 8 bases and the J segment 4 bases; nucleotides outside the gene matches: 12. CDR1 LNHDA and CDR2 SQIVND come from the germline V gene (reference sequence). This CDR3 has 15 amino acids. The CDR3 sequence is CASSISGDRGYGYTF. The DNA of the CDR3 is TGTGCCAGTTCCATAAGCGGAGACAGGGGCTATGGCTACACCTTC.

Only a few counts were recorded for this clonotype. CDR3 in DNA: TGCAGCGTAGAGGACTCTCAGGGAGCGGATGAGCAGTTCTTC. Translating gives CSVEDSQGADEQFF. The rearrangement joins TRBV29-1 to TRBJ2-1; possibly TRBD1 or TRBD2 for D (5 bases each). Trimming took off 6 bases at V and 8 bases at J, with 20 bases between the two ends. Germline CDR1 SQVTM, CDR2 ANQGSEA. The CDR3 is made up of 14 amino acids.

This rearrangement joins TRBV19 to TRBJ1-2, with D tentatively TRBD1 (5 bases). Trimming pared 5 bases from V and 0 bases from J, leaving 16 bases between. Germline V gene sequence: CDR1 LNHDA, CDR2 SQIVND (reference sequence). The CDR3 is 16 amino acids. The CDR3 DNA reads TGTGCCAGTAGTCTCAGGGTATCGGAAGCTAACTATGGCTACACCTTC. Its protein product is CASSLRVSEANYGYTF. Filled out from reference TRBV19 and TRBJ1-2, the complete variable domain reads DGGITQSPKYLFRKEGQNVTLSCEQNLNHDAMYWYRQDPGQGLRLIYYSQIVNDFQKGDIAEGYSVSREKKESFPLTVTSAQKNPTAFYLCASSLRVSEANYGYTFGSGTRLTVV.

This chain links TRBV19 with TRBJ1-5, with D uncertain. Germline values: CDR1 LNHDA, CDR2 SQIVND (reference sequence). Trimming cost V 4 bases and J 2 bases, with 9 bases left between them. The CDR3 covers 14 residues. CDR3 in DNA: TGTGCCAGTAGTAATAGGAGAGGCAATCAGCCCCAGCATTTT. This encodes CASSNRRGNQPQHF.

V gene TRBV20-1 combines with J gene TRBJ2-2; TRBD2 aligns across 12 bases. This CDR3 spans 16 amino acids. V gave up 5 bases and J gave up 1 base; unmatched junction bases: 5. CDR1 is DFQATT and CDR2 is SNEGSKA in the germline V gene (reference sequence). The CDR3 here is CSAATSGRKNTGELFF. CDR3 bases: TGCAGTGCTGCGACTAGCGGGAGAAAGAACACCGGGGAGCTGTTTTTT.

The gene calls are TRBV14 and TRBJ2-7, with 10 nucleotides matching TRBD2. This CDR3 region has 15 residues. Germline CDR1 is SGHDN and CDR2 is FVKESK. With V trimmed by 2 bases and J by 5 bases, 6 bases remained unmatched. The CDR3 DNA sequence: TGTGCCAGCAGCCAATTAGCGGGAGGCCACAACGAGCAGTACTTC. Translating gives CASSQLAGGHNEQYF.

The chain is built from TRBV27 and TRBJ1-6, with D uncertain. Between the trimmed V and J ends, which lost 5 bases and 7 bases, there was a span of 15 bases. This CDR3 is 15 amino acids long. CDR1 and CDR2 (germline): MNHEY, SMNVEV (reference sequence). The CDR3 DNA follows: TGTGCCAGCAGTCTTAGTTCCTTGGGGAATTCACCCCTCCACTTT. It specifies CASSLSSLGNSPLHF.

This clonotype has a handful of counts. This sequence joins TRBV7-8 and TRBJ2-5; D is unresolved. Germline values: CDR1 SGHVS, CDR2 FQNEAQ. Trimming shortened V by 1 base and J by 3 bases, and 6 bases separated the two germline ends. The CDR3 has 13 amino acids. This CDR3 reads CASSLGQKETQYF. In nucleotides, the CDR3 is TGTGCCAGCAGCTTAGGGCAGAAAGAGACCCAGTACTTC. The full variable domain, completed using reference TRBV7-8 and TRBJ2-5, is GAGVSQSPRYKVAKRGQDVALRCDPISGHVSLFWYQQALGQGPEFLTYFQNEAQLDKSGLPSDRFFAERPEGSVSTLKIQRTQQEDSAVYLCASSLGQKETQYFGPGTRLLVL.